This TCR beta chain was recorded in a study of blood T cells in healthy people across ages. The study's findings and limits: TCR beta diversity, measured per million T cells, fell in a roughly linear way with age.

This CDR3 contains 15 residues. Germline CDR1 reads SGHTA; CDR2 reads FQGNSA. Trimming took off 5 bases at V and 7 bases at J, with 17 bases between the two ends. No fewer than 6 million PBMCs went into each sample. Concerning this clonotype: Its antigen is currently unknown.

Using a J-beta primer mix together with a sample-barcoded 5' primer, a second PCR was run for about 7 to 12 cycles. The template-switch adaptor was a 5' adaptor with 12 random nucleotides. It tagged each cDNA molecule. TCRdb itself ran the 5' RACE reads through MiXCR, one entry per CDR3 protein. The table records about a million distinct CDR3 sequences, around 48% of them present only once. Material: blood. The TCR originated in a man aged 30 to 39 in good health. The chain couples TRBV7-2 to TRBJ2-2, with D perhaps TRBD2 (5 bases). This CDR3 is CASSGRASLSGELFF. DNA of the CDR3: TGTGCCAGCAGCGGCCGTGCTAGCCTTAGCGGGGAGCTGTTTTTT.